The sample holds one count of the clone carrying this T cell receptor (beta chain). The data were taken from a study of blood T cell repertoires in COVID-19. Study-level background: The United States, Italy and Spain supplied acute and convalescent COVID-19 samples. PBMCs, B-cell-depleted T cells, or T cells were the source of the cDNA or gDNA that made up the material.

In the original workflow: Nucleated cell counts were estimated from reference gene primer amplification. Profiling relied on immunoSEQ multiplex PCR, and the TCRdb table lists in-frame clones only, not all of them. V, J and clone size are those of that table, while D and trimming were read from the DNA. Of about 45,000 clones in the sample, approximately 70% were seen once. Input material: peripheral blood. The TCR was taken from a man aged 80 or over with acute or convalescent COVID-19.

The CDR3 region is CASSQDPRRGEGYEQYF. The CDR3 region has the DNA TGCGCCAGCAGCCAAGATCCCCGCCGGGGGGAGGGCTACGAGCAGTACTTC. The chain has TRBV4-1 and TRBJ2-7; 7 bases match TRBD2. The CDR3 runs 17 residues. V shed 0 bases, J shed 3 bases, and the junction held 11 bases outside the gene matches. From germline, CDR1 is MGHRA and CDR2 YSYEKL.